These 31 T cell receptor beta chains were sequenced from one sample in a study of CD8 T cells in ankylosing spondylitis. One entry per CDR3 protein results from TCRdb running MiXCR on the 5' RACE reads. This sample carries about 450,000 distinct CDR3 sequences, approximately 26% of them seen once, and the ten largest clones take about 0.89%. These receptors have no known antigen. General study points: Ankylosing spondylitis blood seemed to carry a telltale TCR beta motif made of several highly homologous variants.

Input material: blood, either unsorted or a sorted T cell fraction (not recorded which). All receptors derive from a male donor with ankylosing spondylitis.

This chain uses TRBV20-1 with TRBJ2-3; D might be TRBD2 (6 bases). The V gene's germline CDR1 is DFQATT and CDR2 SNEGSKA (reference sequence). V lost 0 bases and J 6 bases, leaving 22 bases between the germline ends. CDR3 length equals 17 residues. CDR3 in DNA: TGCAGTGCTAGAGATTTCAGGACTACCCCCGGTTCGGATACGCAGTATTTT. It translates to CSARDFRTTPGSDTQYF.

This clonotype is classed as medium-sized (0.01 to 0.1%). The gene calls are TRBV5-1 and TRBJ1-4, with a tentative D call TRBD1 (5 bases). The CDR3 is 13 residues long. The ends were cut back, 2 bases at V and 8 bases at J, with 10 bases in the middle. Germline V lookup: CDR1 SGHRS, CDR2 YFSETQ. The CDR3 region is CASSFQGSEKLFF. The CDR3 DNA is TGCGCCAGCAGCTTCCAGGGATCCGAAAAACTGTTTTTT.

The gene calls are TRBV19 and TRBJ1-5, with D unclear. The germline CDR1 and CDR2 sequences are LNHDA and SQIVND (reference sequence). There are 14 residues in the CDR3. V was shortened by 5 bases and J by 0 bases, with 8 bases between the two germline ends. The CDR3, as DNA: TGTGCCAGTAGTCTGGCGGTTAGCAATCAGCCCCAGCATTTT. Protein sequence: CASSLAVSNQPQHF.

V usage is TRBV14 and J usage is TRBJ1-2; 10 nucleotides line up with TRBD1. Trimming cost V 10 bases and J 9 bases; bases outside gene matches: 20. This CDR3 has 16 residues. CDR1 SGHDN and CDR2 FVKESK come from the germline V gene. The CDR3 sequence is CATRRKTRDRGRSYTF. As DNA, the CDR3 is TGTGCCACCAGAAGAAAAACTCGGGACAGGGGAAGGAGCTACACCTTC.

The chain links TRBV9 to TRBJ2-2; 7 bases fit TRBD1. Germline CDR1 and CDR2: SGDLS and YYNGEE. J lost 10 bases, V lost 3 bases, and 12 bases had no gene match. CDR3 length: 15 amino acids. The DNA of the CDR3 is TGTGCCAGCAGCGCTACGACAGGGTCATTCGTGGAGCTGTTTTTT. Translated, it gives CASSATTGSFVELFF.

This sequence joins TRBV7-8 and TRBJ2-5, with TRBD2 as a possible D gene (5 bases). The CDR3 runs to 13 residues. Per germline, CDR1 SGHVS and CDR2 FQNEAQ. Trimming took 7 bases from V and 2 from J, leaving 11 bases between them. The CDR3 loop is CASTRGLQETQYF. The CDR3 DNA reads as TGTGCCAGCACACGAGGGCTACAAGAGACCCAGTACTTC.

V gene TRBV7-9 combines with J gene TRBJ2-1; D not resolved. The V gene lost 5 bases and the J gene lost 10 bases, with 12 bases spanning the gap. This CDR3 has 12 amino acids. Germline V gene data show CDR1 as SEHNR and CDR2 as FQNEAQ (reference sequence). The CDR3 DNA reads TGTGCCAGCAGCCCCCCAGCTAGGGAGCAGTTCTTC. It specifies CASSPPAREQFF.

The CDR3 sequence is CASSGTDSSGNTIYF. CDR3 in DNA: TGTGCCAGCAGCGGAACGGACTCCTCTGGAAACACCATATATTTT. This chain uses TRBV5-6 with TRBJ1-3; D unclear. The ends were cut back, 4 bases at V and 0 bases at J, with 11 bases in the middle. Per germline, CDR1 SGHDT and CDR2 YYEEEE. This CDR3 has 15 amino acids.

In this sample, this clonotype turned up a few times. Written as DNA, the CDR3 is TGCGCCAGCAGCTTGGTTCCTAGCGGTCCCGGGGAGCTGTTTTTT. Encoded protein: CASSLVPSGPGELFF. The chain is built from TRBV5-1 and TRBJ2-2; the match to TRBD2 covers 7 bases. The V gene's germline CDR1 is SGHRS and CDR2 YFSETQ. The ends lost 0 bases at V and 6 bases at J; junction bases unmatched: 5. The CDR3 totals 15 residues.

This clonotype was recorded a few times. The chain recombines TRBV5-1 with TRBJ1-1, with D perhaps matching TRBD1 (6 bases). There are 15 residues in the CDR3. Trimming removed 3 bases at V and 5 bases at J, with 17 bases between. The germline V gene encodes CDR1 SGHRS and CDR2 YFSETQ. In DNA form, the CDR3 reads TGCGCCAGCAGCTCCGGTGGGAACAGGGTAACTGAAGCTTTCTTT. Its translation is CASSSGGNRVTEAFF.

The genes are TRBV20-1 and TRBJ2-3; D is unclear. The germline gives CDR1 DFQATT, CDR2 SNEGSKA (reference sequence). This CDR3 region has 11 residues. The V and J ends lost 4 bases and 10 bases respectively, with 12 bases between them. The CDR3 region is CSANPASAQYF. DNA of the CDR3: TGCAGTGCTAACCCAGCCTCGGCGCAGTATTTT.

The chain employs TRBV11-2 and TRBJ2-7, with D maybe TRBD1 (5 bases). The V gene's germline CDR1 is SGHAT and CDR2 FQNNGV. The CDR3 sequence is 15 residues long. The V end was cut by 4 bases, the J end by 9 bases, with 22 bases between. The CDR3 reads CASSSLTASVATQYV. The CDR3 bases are TGTGCCAGCAGCTCTCTGACAGCCTCGGTCGCTACGCAGTACGTC.

This clonotype was observed a few times. The chain joins TRBV29-1 to TRBJ1-4, with D maybe TRBD1 (6 bases). This CDR3 comprises 13 residues. The germline V and J ends were trimmed by 4 bases and 5 bases, with 11 bases remaining between them. The germline V gene encodes CDR1 SQVTM and CDR2 ANQGSEA. The CDR3 loop reads CSVGQVANEKLFF. The CDR3, as DNA: TGCAGCGTTGGACAGGTCGCCAATGAAAAACTGTTTTTT.

This clonotype has at least ten counts. CDR3 region: CASSLDSIGGDGNTIYF. The CDR3 bases are TGTGCCAGCAGCCTCGATAGCATTGGGGGCGACGGAAACACCATATATTTT. This rearrangement joins TRBV7-8 to TRBJ1-3, with D possibly matching TRBD1 (6 bases). Germline V CDR1 and CDR2: SGHVS, FQNEAQ. With 5 bases removed from V and 4 bases from J, the gap between germline ends came to 21 bases. The CDR3 is made up of 17 amino acids. Full variable domain (outside the CDR3, taken from reference TRBV7-8 and TRBJ1-3): GAGVSQSPRYKVAKRGQDVALRCDPISGHVSLFWYQQALGQGPEFLTYFQNEAQLDKSGLPSDRFFAERPEGSVSTLKIQRTQQEDSAVYLCASSLDSIGGDGNTIYFGEGSWLTVV.

V and J are TRBV18 and TRBJ1-2; D ambiguous. The CDR3 is made up of 15 amino acids. The germline V and J ends were trimmed by 6 bases and 3 bases, with 17 bases remaining between them. CDR1 and CDR2 (germline): KGHSH, LQKENI. The CDR3 DNA reads as TGTGCCAGCTCCGTGATTCCGCAAGTGGACTATGGCTACACCTTC. Translation gives CASSVIPQVDYGYTF.

The V call is TRBV20-1, the J call TRBJ2-5; TRBD2 agrees at 7 bases. The CDR3 length is 14 residues. The ends lost 5 bases at V and 2 bases at J; junction bases unmatched: 8. Germline loops: CDR1 DFQATT, CDR2 SNEGSKA (reference sequence). This chain's CDR3 is CSAGGDPRQETQYF. Written as DNA, the CDR3 is TGCAGTGCTGGGGGGGACCCCAGGCAAGAGACCCAGTACTTC.

This clonotype was found a few times. V gene TRBV5-1 combines with J gene TRBJ2-2; 10 bases are a match to TRBD2. Germline assignment: CDR1 SGHRS and CDR2 YFSETQ. With 4 bases clipped from V and 1 base from J, the junction kept 7 bases outside the gene matches. The CDR3 runs to 17 residues. In DNA, the CDR3 is TGCGCCAGCAGCCCTAGAACTAGCGGGGAGAACACCGGGGAGCTGTTTTTT. Its protein is CASSPRTSGENTGELFF.

This clonotype was counted a few times. The chain links TRBV19 to TRBJ1-3; D perhaps matches TRBD1 (6 bases). Germline V lookup: CDR1 LNHDA, CDR2 SQIVND (reference sequence). The CDR3 is 15 residues long. V shed 7 bases and J shed 5 bases, with 18 bases lying between them. CDR3 sequence (DNA): TGTGCCAGTACCATCCCCGGGACAATCAGAAACACCATATATTTT. Translated: CASTIPGTIRNTIYF.

This chain links TRBV20-1 with TRBJ1-4; D possibly corresponds to TRBD1 (5 bases). This CDR3 spans 14 amino acids. V was shortened by 5 bases and J by 4 bases, with 14 bases between the two germline ends. Germline CDR1 is DFQATT and CDR2 is SNEGSKA (reference sequence). CDR3 DNA: TGCAGTGCTCCGGTCGGGCAGGGTAATGAAAAACTGTTTTTT. Translation: CSAPVGQGNEKLFF.

The gene calls are TRBV29-1 and TRBJ1-1; 9 bases align to TRBD1. The germline CDR1 and CDR2 sequences are SQVTM and ANQGSEA. V gave up 7 bases and J gave up 5 bases; unmatched junction bases: 8. The CDR3 runs 13 residues. CDR3 residues: CSAATGGETEAFF. CDR3 DNA sequence: TGCAGCGCCGCGACAGGGGGTGAGACTGAAGCTTTCTTT.

This clonotype was counted at least ten times. V gene TRBV29-1 combines with J gene TRBJ2-4; D might be TRBD2 (5 bases). This CDR3 is built from 14 residues. Germline CDR1 SQVTM, CDR2 ANQGSEA. Trimming stripped 4 bases from V and 9 bases from J, with 19 bases between. The CDR3 DNA sequence: TGCAGCGTTGCCCTCGGCCCGGGGTTTGGCATTCAGTACTTC. It yields the protein CSVALGPGFGIQYF.

The chain has TRBV9 and TRBJ2-1; D is perhaps TRBD2 (6 bases). CDR1 is SGDLS and CDR2 is YYNGEE in the germline V gene. V was pared by 3 bases and J by 3 bases, with 16 bases between. CDR3 length: 16 residues. The DNA of the CDR3 is TGTGCCAGCAGCGCTGAAAGACTAGATTACTACAATGAGCAGTTCTTC. Translation gives CASSAERLDYYNEQFF.

The chain uses TRBV28 and TRBJ1-1; D is unclear. The V end was cut by 5 bases, the J end by 4 bases, with 11 bases between. The length of the CDR3 is 13 residues. CDR1 and CDR2 (germline): MDHEN, SYDVKM. The CDR3 loop reads CASSVPVATEAFF. The CDR3, as DNA: TGTGCCAGCAGTGTCCCGGTTGCCACTGAAGCTTTCTTT.

This sequence joins TRBV5-1 and TRBJ1-2, with 8 bases that match TRBD1. V lost 0 bases, J lost 6 bases, and 13 bases stayed unmatched. Germline V CDR1 and CDR2: SGHRS, YFSETQ. The CDR3 is 17 amino acids. CDR3 amino acids: CASSLGGRRQGINGYTF. The CDR3 nucleotides read TGCGCCAGCAGCTTGGGTGGAAGACGACAGGGGATAAATGGCTACACCTTC.

V and J are TRBV2 and TRBJ2-3; 7 nucleotides line up with TRBD2. There are 15 residues in the CDR3. CDR1 is SNHLY, CDR2 FYNNEI, per germline. V lost 7 bases and J lost 0; bases outside the gene matches: 7. CDR3 sequence (DNA): TGTGCCAGCAAATACCGGGAGGCTAGCACAGATACGCAGTATTTT. It translates to CASKYREASTDTQYF.

This clonotype appeared a few times. The genes are TRBV12-3 or TRBV12-4 and TRBJ2-3, with D possibly called TRBD1 or TRBD2 (5 bases each). V lost 2 bases, J lost 11 bases, and 8 bases lay in between. The CDR3 length is 11 residues. This CDR3 is CASSLRGVQYF. CDR3 coding DNA: TGTGCCAGCAGTTTACGAGGGGTGCAGTATTTT.

There are a few counts of this clonotype. J is TRBJ2-1 and V is TRBV12-3 or TRBV12-4; D gene uncertain. V lost 11 bases to trimming and J lost 14 bases, with 22 bases between them. This CDR3 region has 12 residues. CDR3 DNA: TGTGCCTGCGCTCTTGCGACCCGTCTCAAGTTCTTC. Translated: CACALATRLKFF.

This clonotype was seen only a few times. J is TRBJ2-3 and V is TRBV20-1; D is unclear. Germline V gives CDR1 DFQATT, CDR2 SNEGSKA (reference sequence). With 3 bases removed from V and 1 base from J, the gap between germline ends came to 8 bases. The CDR3 is 13 residues long. The CDR3 sequence is CSASSPGTDTQYF. The CDR3 nucleotides read TGCAGTGCTAGTAGCCCAGGCACAGATACGCAGTATTTT.

This clonotype was seen a handful of times. The chain is built from TRBV12-3 or TRBV12-4 and TRBJ2-2; perhaps TRBD1 as D (5 bases). The CDR3 has 14 amino acids. Trimming left V 3 bases short and J 6 bases short, with 11 bases between. The CDR3 spells CASSFGLGAGELFF. CDR3 DNA sequence: TGTGCCAGCAGTTTCGGGCTAGGGGCCGGGGAGCTGTTTTTT.

CDR3 amino acids: CASSLAAGKEEKLFF. Here the CDR3 DNA reads TGCGCCAGCAGCTTGGCCGCAGGGAAGGAGGAAAAACTGTTTTTT. The V and J genes are TRBV5-1 and TRBJ1-4; D perhaps matches TRBD1 (5 bases). V lost 0 bases and J lost 8, with 14 bases in between. CDR1 SGHRS and CDR2 YFSETQ come from the germline V gene. The CDR3 covers 15 residues.

This clonotype was seen more than once but under ten times. The chain joins TRBV11-2 to TRBJ2-1; D is tentatively TRBD1 or TRBD2 (5 bases each). The germline V gene has CDR1 SGHAT and CDR2 FQNNGV. With 1 base removed from V and 14 bases from J, the gap between germline ends came to 15 bases. The CDR3 is 13 amino acids. CDR3 amino acids: CASSLGDGASEFF. CDR3 in DNA: TGTGCCAGCAGCTTAGGAGACGGGGCTTCCGAGTTCTTC.